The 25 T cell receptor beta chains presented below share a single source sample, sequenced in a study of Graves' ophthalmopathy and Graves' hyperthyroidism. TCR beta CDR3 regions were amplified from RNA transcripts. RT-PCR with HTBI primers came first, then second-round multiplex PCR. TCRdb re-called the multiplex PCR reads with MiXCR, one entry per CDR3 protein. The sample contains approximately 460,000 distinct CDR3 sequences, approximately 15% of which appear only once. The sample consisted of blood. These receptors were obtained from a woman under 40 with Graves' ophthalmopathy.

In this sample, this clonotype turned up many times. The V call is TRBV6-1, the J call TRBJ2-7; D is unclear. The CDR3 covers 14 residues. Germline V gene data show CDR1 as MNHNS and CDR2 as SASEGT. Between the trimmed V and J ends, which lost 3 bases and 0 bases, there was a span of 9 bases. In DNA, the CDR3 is TGTGCCAGCAGTGAGTGGGGTCTCTCCTACGAGCAGTACTTC. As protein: CASSEWGLSYEQYF.

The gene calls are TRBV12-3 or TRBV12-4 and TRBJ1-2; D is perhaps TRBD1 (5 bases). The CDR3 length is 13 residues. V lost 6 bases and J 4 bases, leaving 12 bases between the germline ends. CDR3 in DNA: TGTGCCAGCAGCCCCGGCAGGGCCTATGGCTACACCTTC. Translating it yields CASSPGRAYGYTF.

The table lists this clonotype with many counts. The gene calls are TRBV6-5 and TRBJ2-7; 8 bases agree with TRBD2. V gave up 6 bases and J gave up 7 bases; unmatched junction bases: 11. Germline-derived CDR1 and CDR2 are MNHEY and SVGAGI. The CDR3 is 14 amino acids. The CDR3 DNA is TGTGCCAGCAGCCGGGGGGGGACACCCCGAGAGCAGTACTTC. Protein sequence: CASSRGGTPREQYF.

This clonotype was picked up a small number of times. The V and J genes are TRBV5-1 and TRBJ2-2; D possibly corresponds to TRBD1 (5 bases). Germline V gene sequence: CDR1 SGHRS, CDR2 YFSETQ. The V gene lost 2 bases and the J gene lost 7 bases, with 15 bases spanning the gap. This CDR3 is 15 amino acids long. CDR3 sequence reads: CASSLGELPGGELFF. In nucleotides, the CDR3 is TGCGCCAGCAGCTTAGGGGAACTCCCAGGCGGGGAGCTGTTTTTT.

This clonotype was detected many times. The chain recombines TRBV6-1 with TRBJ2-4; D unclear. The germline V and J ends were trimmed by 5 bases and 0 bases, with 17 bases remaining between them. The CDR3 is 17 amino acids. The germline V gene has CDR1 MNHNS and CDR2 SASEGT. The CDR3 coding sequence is TGTGCCAGCAGTAGAAACTCCGGGTCACAAGCCAAAAACATTCAGTACTTC. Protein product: CASSRNSGSQAKNIQYF.

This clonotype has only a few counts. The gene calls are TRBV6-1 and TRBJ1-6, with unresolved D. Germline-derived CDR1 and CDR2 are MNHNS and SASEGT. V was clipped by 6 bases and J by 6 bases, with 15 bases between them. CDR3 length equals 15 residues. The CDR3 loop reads CASSQKVQTNSPLHF. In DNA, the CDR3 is TGTGCCAGCAGCCAGAAAGTGCAGACTAATTCACCCCTCCACTTT.

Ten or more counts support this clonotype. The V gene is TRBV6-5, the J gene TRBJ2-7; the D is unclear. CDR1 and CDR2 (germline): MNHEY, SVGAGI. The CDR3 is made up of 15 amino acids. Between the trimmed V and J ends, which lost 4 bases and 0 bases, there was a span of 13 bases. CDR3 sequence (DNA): TGTGCCAGCAGTTCCCTTGGTAGGTCCTCCTACGAGCAGTACTTC. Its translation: CASSSLGRSSYEQYF.

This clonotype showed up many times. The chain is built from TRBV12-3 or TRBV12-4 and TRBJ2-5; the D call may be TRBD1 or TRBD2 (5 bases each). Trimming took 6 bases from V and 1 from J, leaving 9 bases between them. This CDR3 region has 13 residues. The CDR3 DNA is TGTGCCAGCAGCCCCGGGACCCAAGAGACCCAGTACTTC. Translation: CASSPGTQETQYF.

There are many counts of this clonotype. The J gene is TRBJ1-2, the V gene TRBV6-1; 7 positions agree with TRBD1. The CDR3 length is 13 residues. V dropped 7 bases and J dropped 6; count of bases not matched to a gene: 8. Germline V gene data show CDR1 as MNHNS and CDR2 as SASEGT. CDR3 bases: TGTGCCAGCACACGGGACAGTGGGAATGGCTACACCTTC. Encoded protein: CASTRDSGNGYTF.

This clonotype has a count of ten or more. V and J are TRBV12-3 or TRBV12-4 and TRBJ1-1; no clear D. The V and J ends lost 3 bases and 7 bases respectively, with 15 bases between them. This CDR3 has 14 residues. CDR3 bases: TGTGCCAGCAGTTTGGGGAGAGGTGGGGTTGAAGCTTTCTTT. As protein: CASSLGRGGVEAFF.

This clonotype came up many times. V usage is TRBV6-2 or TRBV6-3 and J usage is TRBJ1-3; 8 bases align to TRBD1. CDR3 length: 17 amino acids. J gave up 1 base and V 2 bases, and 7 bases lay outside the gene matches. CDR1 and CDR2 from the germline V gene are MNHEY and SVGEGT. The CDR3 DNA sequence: TGTGCCAGCAGTTACGCGACAGGGGCGCGATCTGGAAACACCATATATTTT. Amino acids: CASSYATGARSGNTIYF.

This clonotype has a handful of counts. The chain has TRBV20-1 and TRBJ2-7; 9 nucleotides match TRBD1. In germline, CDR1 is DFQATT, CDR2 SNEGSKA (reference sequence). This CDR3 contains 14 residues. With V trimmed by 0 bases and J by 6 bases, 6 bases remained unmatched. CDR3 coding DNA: TGCAGTGCTAGAGATGGGACAGGGAGGCCCGAGCAGTACTTC. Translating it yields CSARDGTGRPEQYF.

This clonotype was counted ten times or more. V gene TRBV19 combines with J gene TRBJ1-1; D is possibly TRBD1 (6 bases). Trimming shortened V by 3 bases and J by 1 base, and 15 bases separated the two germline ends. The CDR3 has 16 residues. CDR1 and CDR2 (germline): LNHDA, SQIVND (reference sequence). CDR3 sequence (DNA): TGTGCCAGTAGTATGGGTCACAGGGCCCCGAACACTGAAGCTTTCTTT. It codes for CASSMGHRAPNTEAFF.

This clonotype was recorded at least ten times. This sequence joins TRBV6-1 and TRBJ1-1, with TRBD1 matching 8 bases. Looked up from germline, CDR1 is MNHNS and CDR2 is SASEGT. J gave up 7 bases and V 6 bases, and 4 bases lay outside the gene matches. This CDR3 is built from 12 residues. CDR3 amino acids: CASSQTGVEAFF. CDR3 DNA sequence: TGTGCCAGCAGCCAGACAGGGGTTGAAGCTTTCTTT.

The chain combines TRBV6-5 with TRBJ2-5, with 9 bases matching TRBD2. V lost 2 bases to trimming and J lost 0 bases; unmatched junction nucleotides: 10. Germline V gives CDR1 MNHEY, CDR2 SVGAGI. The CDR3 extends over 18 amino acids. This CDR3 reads CASSYAPTSGSYQETQYF. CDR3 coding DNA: TGTGCCAGCAGTTACGCCCCCACTAGCGGGTCGTACCAAGAGACCCAGTACTTC.

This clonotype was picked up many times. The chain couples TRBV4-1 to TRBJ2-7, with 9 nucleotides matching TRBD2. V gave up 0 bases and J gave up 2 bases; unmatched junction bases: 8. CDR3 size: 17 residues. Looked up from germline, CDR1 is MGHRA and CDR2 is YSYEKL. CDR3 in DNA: TGCGCCAGCAGCCAAGATCAGAGGGCTAGCGGGGCCTACGAGCAGTACTTC. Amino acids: CASSQDQRASGAYEQYF.

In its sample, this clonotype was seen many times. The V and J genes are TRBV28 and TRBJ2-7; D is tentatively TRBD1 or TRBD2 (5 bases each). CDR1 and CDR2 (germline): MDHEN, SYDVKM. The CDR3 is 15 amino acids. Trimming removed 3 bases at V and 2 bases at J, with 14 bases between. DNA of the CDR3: TGTGCCAGCAGTTTTCCCAGAGGGGCCCCCTACGAGCAGTACTTC. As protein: CASSFPRGAPYEQYF.

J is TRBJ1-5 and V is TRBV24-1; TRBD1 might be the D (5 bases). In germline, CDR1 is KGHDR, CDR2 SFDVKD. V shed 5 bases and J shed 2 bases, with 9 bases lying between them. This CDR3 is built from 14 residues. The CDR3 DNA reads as TGTGCCACCAGTGTGGCAGGGCGCAATCAGCCCCAGCATTTT. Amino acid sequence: CATSVAGRNQPQHF.

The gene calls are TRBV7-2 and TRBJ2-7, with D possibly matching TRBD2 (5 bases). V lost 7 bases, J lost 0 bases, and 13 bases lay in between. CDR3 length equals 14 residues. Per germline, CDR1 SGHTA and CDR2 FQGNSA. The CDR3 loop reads CASKDRGSSYEQYF. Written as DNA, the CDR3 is TGTGCCAGCAAGGACCGAGGGAGCTCCTACGAGCAGTACTTC.

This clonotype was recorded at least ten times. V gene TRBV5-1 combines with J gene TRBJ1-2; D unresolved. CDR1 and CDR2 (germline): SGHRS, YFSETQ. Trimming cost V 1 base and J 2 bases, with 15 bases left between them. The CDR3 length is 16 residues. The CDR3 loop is CASSLKPGRPNYGYTF. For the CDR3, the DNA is TGCGCCAGCAGCTTGAAACCAGGACGACCCAACTATGGCTACACCTTC. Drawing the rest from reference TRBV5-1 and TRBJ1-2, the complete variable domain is KAGVTQTPRYLIKTRGQQVTLSCSPISGHRSVSWYQQTPGQGLQFLFEYFSETQRNKGNFPGRFSGRQFSNSRSEMNVSTLELGDSALYLCASSLKPGRPNYGYTFGSGTRLTVV.

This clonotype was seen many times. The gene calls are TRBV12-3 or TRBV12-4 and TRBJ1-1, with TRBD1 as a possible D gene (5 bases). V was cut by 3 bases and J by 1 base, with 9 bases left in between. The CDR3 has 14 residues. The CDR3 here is CASSLQGTNTEAFF. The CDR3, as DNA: TGTGCCAGCAGTTTGCAGGGTACGAACACTGAAGCTTTCTTT.

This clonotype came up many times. The CDR3 coding sequence is TGTGCCAGCAGCTTAGCATTGGGACAGGGGAGCACTGAAGCTTTCTTT. Translation: CASSLALGQGSTEAFF. The V and J genes are TRBV7-2 and TRBJ1-1, with TRBD1 identical over 10 bases. The germline V gene has CDR1 SGHTA and CDR2 FQGNSA. CDR3 length equals 16 residues. J gave up 4 bases and V 0 bases, and 5 bases lay outside the gene matches.

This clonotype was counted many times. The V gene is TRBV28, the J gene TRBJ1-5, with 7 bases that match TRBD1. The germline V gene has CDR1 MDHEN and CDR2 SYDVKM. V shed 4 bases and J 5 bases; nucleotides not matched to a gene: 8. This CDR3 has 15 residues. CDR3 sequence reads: CASSSLTGFDQPQHF. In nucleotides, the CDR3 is TGTGCCAGCAGTTCCCTGACAGGGTTTGATCAGCCCCAGCATTTT.

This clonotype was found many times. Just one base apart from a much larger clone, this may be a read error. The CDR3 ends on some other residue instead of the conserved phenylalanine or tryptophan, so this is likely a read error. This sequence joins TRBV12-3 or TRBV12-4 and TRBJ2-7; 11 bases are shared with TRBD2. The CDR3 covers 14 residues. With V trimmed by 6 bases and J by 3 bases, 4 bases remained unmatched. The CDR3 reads CASSLTSGVYEQYY. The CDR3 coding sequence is TGTGCCAGCAGCCTGACTAGCGGGGTCTACGAGCAGTACTAC.

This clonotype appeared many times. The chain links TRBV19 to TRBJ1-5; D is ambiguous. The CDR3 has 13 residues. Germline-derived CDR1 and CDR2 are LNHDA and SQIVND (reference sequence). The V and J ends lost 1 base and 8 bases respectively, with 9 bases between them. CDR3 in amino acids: CASSIGQREPQHF. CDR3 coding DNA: TGTGCCAGTAGTATAGGTCAGCGGGAGCCCCAGCATTTT.